This T cell receptor beta chain originates from a study of T cells after posttransplantation cyclophosphamide. Study-level results: Later post-transplant blood repertoires were often dominated by donor CD8+ memory clones. Tissue-infiltrating T cells from skin or gut overlapped little with blood T cells.

Per germline, CDR1 SEHNR and CDR2 FQNEAQ (reference sequence). V lost 5 bases and J 7 bases, leaving 15 bases between the germline ends. This CDR3 contains 13 residues. Method: immunoSEQ multiplex PCR; TCRdb's copy keeps in-frame clones and lacks some. Altogether thousands of clones are present, over 70% being singletons, with the ten largest covering about 33%. Treatment was busulfan-fludarabine conditioning, a marrow graft, and cyclophosphamide on days +3 and +4. As to this clone: Its matching antigen is unknown.

The rearrangement links TRBV7-9 to TRBJ2-7; weak D call: TRBD1 (5 bases). The receptor comes from a male patient aged 60-69 years who received an allogeneic stem cell transplant from an unrelated donor, was CMV-positive, and had no GVHD. Some T cells may be the graft donor's. Material: PBMCs, obtained after allogeneic stem cell transplant with posttransplant cyclophosphamide. The CDR3 here is CASSPTASVEQYF. The CDR3 DNA sequence: TGTGCCAGCAGCCCGACAGCCTCTGTGGAGCAGTACTTC.